This T cell receptor beta chain was found in a study of blood T cell repertoires in COVID-19. Study background: Samples of COVID-19 (acute and convalescent) were obtained from the United States, Italy and Spain. Sources were T cells, B-cell-depleted T cells, or PBMCs; the material itself was cDNA or gDNA.

The junction had 5 bases not matched to a gene; V was cut back by 4 bases and J by 2 bases. The CDR3 is 14 residues long. Germline V gene data show CDR1 as SGHRS and CDR2 as YFSETQ. As processed by the authors: Reference gene primer amplification yielded estimated nucleated cell counts. Clones were sequenced by immunoSEQ multiplex PCR, and TCRdb holds only the in-frame ones, with some missing. Clonal size and the V and J genes are those of that table, whereas D and trimming came from the DNA. Of approximately 140,000 clones in the sample, around 88% were seen once. The sample comprised peripheral blood. The chain employs TRBV5-1 and TRBJ1-2, with 7 bases aligning to TRBD1. This receptor was identified in a human donor in a cohort sampled during active COVID-19. The CDR3 region has the DNA TGCGCCAGCAGCGTGACAGGGACCAACTATGGCTACACCTTC. Translating gives CASSVTGTNYGYTF.